This TCR beta chain was identified during a study of monozygotic twins with inflammatory bowel disease. TCRdb reanalyzed the 5' RACE reads, giving one entry per CDR3 protein sequence and no DNA. Its table records 200,000 to 250,000 distinct CDR3 sequences. The length of the CDR3 is 16 residues. Germline V gives CDR1 LGHDT, CDR2 YNNKEL (reference sequence). This chain links TRBV3-1 with TRBJ2-3; the D gene TCRdb calls, TRBD1, cannot be checked with no DNA. This receptor was identified in a human donor with ulcerative colitis or Crohn's disease, or a healthy co-twin of an affected twin (not recorded which). Source material: blood. The CDR3 sequence is CASSPGRRGSTDTQYF.